The 30 T cell receptor beta chains reported below all come from one sample, sequenced in a study of regulatory and conventional T cells in RAG deficiency (dated by TCRdb to the late 2010s). Before genomic DNA extraction, conventional CD4+ T cells were purified from blood as CD25-low CD127-high cells. The receptor library was made with the immunoSEQ multiplex PCR assay. TCRdb mirrors the immuneACCESS table, restricted to in-frame sequences. Some clones are absent from its copies; in checked studies, under half trace to an unresolved V gene, and the reason for the others is unknown. This sample has approximately 12,000 clones in its table, and around 94% of those were observed once. The top ten constitute 1.1% of the sample. These data also featured in a second study, about regulatory T cells. Taken from the second paper: The multiplex PCR used 52 forward TRBV primers and 13 reverse TRBJ primers, with assay-based and computational corrections for amplification bias.

The sample taken for sequencing was CD4+ effector T cells sorted from blood. The receptors here all came from a human donor in good health.

The J gene is TRBJ2-4, the V gene TRBV2; unclear D gene. Deletions cut 1 base from V and 8 bases from J, with 24 bases between. The CDR3 is made up of 18 amino acids. From germline, CDR1 is SNHLY and CDR2 FYNNEI. In DNA, the CDR3 is TGTGCCAGCAGTGAAGATAGGGCAGAACCCTTCGGTGAGCACATTCAGTACTTC. As protein: CASSEDRAEPFGEHIQYF.

The chain links TRBV5-3 to TRBJ1-5; a possible D gene is TRBD1 (5 bases). TRBV5-3 is flagged as an ORF with uncertain function. The V gene lost 10 bases and the J gene lost 2 bases, with 22 bases spanning the gap. This CDR3 is 16 amino acids long. The CDR3 sequence: CARTRGGNNGNQPQHF. CDR3 coding DNA: TGTGCCCGTACCCGGGGCGGTAATAATGGCAATCAGCCCCAGCATTTT.

This chain links TRBV27 with TRBJ2-3; TRBD2 might be the D (5 bases). Germline loops: CDR1 MNHEY, CDR2 SMNVEV (reference sequence). The V end lost 4 bases, the J end lost 7 bases, and 9 bases lay between the germline ends. This CDR3 comprises 12 residues. DNA for the CDR3: TGTGCCAGCAGTTCCCCTAGCAATACGCAGTATTTT. Amino acid sequence: CASSSPSNTQYF.

J is TRBJ2-5 and V is TRBV7-6, with D perhaps matching TRBD2 (6 bases). The CDR3 spans 14 residues. CDR1 SGHVS and CDR2 FNYEAQ come from the germline V gene. V lost 5 bases and J lost 1, with 11 bases in between. CDR3 DNA sequence: TGTGCCAGCAGCAGAGGACTAACCCAAGAGACCCAGTACTTC. Protein product: CASSRGLTQETQYF.

V is TRBV7-3 and J is TRBJ2-1; D may be TRBD2 (5 bases). The CDR3 is 15 residues long. V shed 3 bases and J shed 8 bases, with 17 bases lying between them. Germline V gene sequence: CDR1 SGHTA, CDR2 FQGTGA. CDR3 nucleotide sequence: TGTGCCAGCAGCTTGATAGCGACGGTTAGGGATGAGCAGTTCTTC. Encoded protein: CASSLIATVRDEQFF.

CDR3 sequence reads: CASSPTGTNYGYTF. The CDR3 DNA is TGTGCCAGCAGCCCGACGGGCACTAACTATGGCTACACCTTC. This rearrangement joins TRBV9 to TRBJ1-2; D is undetermined. V lost 4 bases and J lost 0, with 10 bases in between. This CDR3 is built from 14 residues. Germline V gives CDR1 SGDLS, CDR2 YYNGEE.

The V call is TRBV28, the J call TRBJ1-2, with D possibly matching TRBD1 (5 bases). Trimming stripped 5 bases from V and 6 bases from J, with 13 bases between. The CDR3 totals 13 residues. Germline-derived CDR1 and CDR2 are MDHEN and SYDVKM. CDR3 DNA sequence: TGTGCCAGCAGTGGTTGGACACCCAATGGCTACACCTTC. It translates to CASSGWTPNGYTF.

The genes are TRBV7-9 and TRBJ2-7, with D possibly matching TRBD2 (6 bases). CDR3 length equals 17 residues. Looked up from germline, CDR1 is SEHNR and CDR2 is FQNEAQ (reference sequence). V dropped 5 bases and J dropped 7 bases, with 27 bases sitting between them. The CDR3 spells CASSLQVNGLPGWEQYF. The CDR3 region has the DNA TGTGCCAGCAGCCTCCAGGTGAATGGACTACCCGGGTGGGAGCAGTACTTC.

This sequence joins TRBV11-2 and TRBJ1-1; D perhaps matches TRBD1 (5 bases). V lost 5 bases, J lost 11 bases, and 21 bases lay in between. Per germline, CDR1 SGHAT and CDR2 FQNNGV. There are 14 residues in the CDR3. The CDR3 loop reads CASSTEGPGTEAFF. In DNA form, the CDR3 reads TGTGCCAGCAGCACAGAGGGACCCGGGACCGAGGCTTTCTTT. Complete variable domain (other parts from reference TRBV11-2 and TRBJ1-1): EAGVAQSPRYKIIEKRQSVAFWCNPISGHATLYWYQQILGQGPKLLIQFQNNGVVDDSQLPKDRFSAERLKGVDSTLKIQPAKLEDSAVYLCASSTEGPGTEAFFGQGTRLTVV.

This rearrangement joins TRBV12-1 to TRBJ1-2; the D segment call TRBD1 is taken from the table without a DNA check. TRBV12-1 is termed a pseudogene. The CDR3 spans 15 residues. In DNA form, the CDR3 reads TGTGCCAGCAGCGAGGGACAGCGGACGAGGTATGGCTACACCTTC. Translated: CASSEGQRTRYGYTF.

This chain links TRBV18 with TRBJ1-1, with D tentatively TRBD1 (5 bases). Trimming cost V 2 bases and J 2 bases, with 9 bases left between them. The CDR3 is 14 amino acids. The germline gives CDR1 KGHSH, CDR2 LQKENI. DNA for the CDR3: TGTGCCAGCTCACCAGCAGGGCTCAACACTGAAGCTTTCTTT. Translated: CASSPAGLNTEAFF.

The chain is built from TRBV5-1 and TRBJ1-1; no reliable D call. Germline V CDR1 and CDR2: SGHRS, YFSETQ. Trimming removed 0 bases at V and 0 bases at J, with 9 bases between. The CDR3 totals 15 residues. CDR3 loop: CASSLALGMNTEAFF. The DNA of the CDR3 is TGCGCCAGCAGCTTGGCCCTAGGCATGAACACTGAAGCTTTCTTT.

The chain couples TRBV28 to TRBJ1-1; unclear D gene. The ends were cut back, 7 bases at V and 0 bases at J, with 9 bases in the middle. Germline-derived CDR1 and CDR2 are MDHEN and SYDVKM. The length of the CDR3 is 13 residues. The CDR3 loop reads CASTAGVNTEAFF. CDR3 bases: TGTGCCAGCACGGCAGGAGTGAACACTGAAGCTTTCTTT.

V usage is TRBV19 and J usage is TRBJ1-1, with 11 bases identical to TRBD1. Germline trimming cut 3 bases from V and 0 bases from J; bases unmatched to any gene: 9. CDR1 is LNHDA and CDR2 is SQIVND in the germline V gene (reference sequence). This CDR3 spans 18 amino acids. CDR3 DNA: TGTGCCAGTAGTATGGCCGGGACAGGGGGATTCCTGAACACTGAAGCTTTCTTT. Translated, it gives CASSMAGTGGFLNTEAFF.

The chain is built from TRBV27 and TRBJ2-3; D might be TRBD1 (6 bases). The length of the CDR3 is 15 residues. Germline V gene data show CDR1 as MNHEY and CDR2 as SMNVEV (reference sequence). The V and J ends lost 0 bases and 2 bases respectively, with 9 bases between them. The chain's CDR3 is CASSLSAGVTDTQYF. DNA of the CDR3: TGTGCCAGCAGTTTATCGGCAGGGGTCACAGATACGCAGTATTTT.

The chain has TRBV28 and TRBJ1-6; D is undetermined. Germline V gives CDR1 MDHEN, CDR2 SYDVKM. This CDR3 is 14 amino acids long. V lost 5 bases, J lost 7 bases, and 12 bases lay in between. In nucleotides, the CDR3 is TGTGCCAGCAGTACCTTTCGTCGAAATTCACCCCTCCACTTT. Amino acids: CASSTFRRNSPLHF.

The rearrangement joins TRBV9 to TRBJ2-1, with 11 positions matching TRBD2. Germline V gene lookup returns CDR1 SGDLS and CDR2 YYNGEE. This CDR3 is built from 18 residues. J was trimmed by 1 base and V by 0 bases; bases with no gene match: 6. CDR3 in DNA: TGTGCCAGCAGCGTAGGACTAGCGGGAAGGGAATCCTACAATGAGCAGTTCTTC. It yields the protein CASSVGLAGRESYNEQFF.

This chain connects TRBV7-9 to TRBJ1-1; D unclear. V lost 5 bases, J lost 1 base, and 8 bases lay in between. This CDR3 spans 13 amino acids. The V gene's germline CDR1 is SEHNR and CDR2 FQNEAQ (reference sequence). CDR3 protein: CASSTDWNTEAFF. The CDR3 DNA sequence: TGTGCCAGCAGCACGGACTGGAACACTGAAGCTTTCTTT.

The genes are TRBV29-1 and TRBJ2-7; D is perhaps TRBD1 (7 bases). V lost 4 bases and J lost 1, with 11 bases in between. The germline CDR1 and CDR2 sequences are SQVTM and ANQGSEA. CDR3 length: 13 amino acids. CDR3 residues: CSVATGRSYEQYF. CDR3 DNA: TGCAGCGTTGCGACAGGGAGGTCCTACGAGCAGTACTTC.

The CDR3: CASSEGGVDSPLHF. The CDR3 nucleotides are TGTGCCAGTAGCGAGGGGGGAGTGGATTCACCCCTCCACTTT. The V gene is TRBV6-5, the J gene TRBJ1-6, with a tentative D call TRBD1 (6 bases). Germline CDR1 and CDR2: MNHEY and SVGAGI. The CDR3 totals 14 residues. Trimming stripped 9 bases from V and 8 bases from J, with 17 bases between.

The chain carries TRBV6-5 and TRBJ2-1; TRBD2 matches at 10 bases. The length of the CDR3 is 15 residues. The germline CDR1 and CDR2 sequences are MNHEY and SVGAGI. V gave up 5 bases and J gave up 2 bases; unmatched junction bases: 3. The CDR3 DNA reads TGTGCCAGCAGTGGACTAGCGGATCCCTACAATGAGCAGTTCTTC. Encoded protein: CASSGLADPYNEQFF.

This clone was counted a single time. The chain employs TRBV5-1 and TRBJ2-7; TRBD2 matches at 7 bases. The V and J ends lost 4 bases and 11 bases, in that order; junction bases with no gene match: 12. Germline values: CDR1 SGHRS, CDR2 YFSETQ. This CDR3 spans 13 amino acids. This CDR3 reads CASSQLGAGTEYF. The CDR3 bases are TGCGCCAGCAGCCAGCTGGGAGCGGGAACCGAGTACTTC.

This clone was seen just once. The V call is TRBV19, the J call TRBJ2-1; TRBD1 matches at 12 bases. This CDR3 contains 15 residues. V lost 5 bases, J lost 10 bases, and 9 bases stayed unmatched. CDR1 is LNHDA and CDR2 is SQIVND in the germline V gene (reference sequence). The CDR3 reads CASSVRDRGRGEQFF. CDR3 DNA: TGTGCCAGTAGTGTCCGGGACAGGGGGCGCGGGGAGCAGTTCTTC.

The CDR3: CASSSRQGEQYF. The CDR3 nucleotides read TGTGCCAGCAGCTCCAGACAGGGCGAGCAGTACTTC. The rearrangement links TRBV7-9 to TRBJ2-7; TRBD1 aligns across 7 bases. The CDR3 loop spans 12 amino acids. Germline lookup yields CDR1 SEHNR and CDR2 FQNEAQ (reference sequence). V gave up 4 bases and J gave up 6 bases; unmatched junction bases: 3.

The chain recombines TRBV7-9 with TRBJ1-2, with 7 nucleotides matching TRBD1. The CDR3 consists of 14 residues. The J segment lost 8 bases and the V segment lost 7 bases, leaving 13 bases of the junction unmatched. CDR1 SEHNR and CDR2 FQNEAQ come from the germline V gene (reference sequence). Written as DNA, the CDR3 is TGTGCCAGCATTTCGCGACAGGGACTGGAGGGCTACACCTTC. Protein product: CASISRQGLEGYTF.

As concerns this clone: Other DNA sequences in the same sample also yield this CDR3. V usage is TRBV5-1 and J usage is TRBJ2-2; D gene uncertain. Germline V gene data show CDR1 as SGHRS and CDR2 as YFSETQ. The CDR3 sequence is 15 residues long. V lost 6 bases, J lost 7 bases, and 19 bases lay in between. The CDR3 here is CASNPGSPDDGELFF. The CDR3 bases are TGCGCCAGCAACCCCGGCAGTCCAGACGACGGGGAGCTGTTTTTT.

This clone appeared a single time. The chain joins TRBV5-1 to TRBJ2-5, with 14 bases fitting TRBD2. The DNA matches TRBJ2-7 better at its end, which makes the J call doubtful. This CDR3 is built from 17 residues. Germline lookup yields CDR1 SGHRS and CDR2 YFSETQ. CDR3 sequence (DNA): TGCGCCAGCAGCCAAAGACTAGCGGGAGGGCCGGGATACGAGCAGTACTTC. This sequence encodes CASSQRLAGGPGYEQYF.

V gene TRBV5-1 combines with J gene TRBJ1-4; D perhaps matches TRBD1 (5 bases). Trimming shortened V by 4 bases and J by 4 bases, and 20 bases separated the two germline ends. The CDR3 has 17 residues. Germline-derived CDR1 and CDR2 are SGHRS and YFSETQ. CDR3 sequence reads: CASSLRPGLDYNEKLFF. In DNA form, the CDR3 reads TGCGCCAGCAGCCTCAGACCGGGACTTGACTATAATGAAAAACTGTTTTTT.

This chain links TRBV28 with TRBJ2-5, with D tentatively TRBD2 (5 bases). The CDR3 is made up of 14 amino acids. Trimming pared 4 bases from V and 13 bases from J, leaving 22 bases between. Germline V gives CDR1 MDHEN, CDR2 SYDVKM. CDR3 bases: TGTGCCAGCAGTTCCGCGGACTTGACTAAGTGGGCGTACTTC. The encoded protein is CASSSADLTKWAYF.

The rearrangement uses TRBV6-1 and TRBJ2-7; 9 bases match TRBD1. CDR1 is MNHNS, CDR2 SASEGT, per germline. V lost 1 base, J lost 3 bases, and 7 bases stayed unmatched. The CDR3 sequence is 16 residues long. The DNA of the CDR3 is TGTGCCAGCAGTGAAGGGGGAACAGGGGGCTACTACGAGCAGTACTTC. Protein product: CASSEGGTGGYYEQYF.